These T cell receptor beta chains were read from a single sample in a study of blood T cell repertoires in COVID-19. Clones were sequenced by immunoSEQ multiplex PCR, and TCRdb holds only the in-frame ones, with some missing. The table shows 240,000 or so clones, with 70% to 90% occurring only once. Sequencing was done on a sample of peripheral blood. These receptors originate from a woman aged 70-85 years with active or convalescent COVID-19. CDR3s include the opening cysteine and the closing phenylalanine or tryptophan. The order of the fields is D gene, J gene, V gene, clone size, CDR3 protein, CDR3 DNA. A D gene is named only where the DNA matches it firmly. Clone sizes are given selectively: once, few, many, or a class where the clone is expanded.

NA,TRBJ1-1,TRBV27,NA,CASTFGRNTEAFF,TGTGCCAGCACCTTCGGCAGGAACACTGAGGCTTTCTTT
NA,TRBJ1-1,TRBV12-3/TRBV12-4,once,CASREGSEAFF,TGTGCCAGCAGGGAGGGGTCTGAAGCTTTCTTT
NA,TRBJ1-2,TRBV5-5,NA,CASSWDIKSYGYTF,TGTGCCAGCAGCTGGGACATCAAATCATATGGCTACACCTTC
TRBD1,TRBJ1-2,TRBV7-8,few,CASSLAGQVYGYTF,TGTGCCAGCAGCTTAGCGGGACAGGTTTATGGCTACACCTTC
NA,TRBJ1-3,TRBV7-8,once,CASSLVGGIGNTIYF,TGTGCCAGCAGCTTAGTGGGGGGAATTGGAAACACCATATATTTT
NA,TRBJ2-7,TRBV10-1,NA,CASSQGYEQYF,TGCGCCAGCAGCCAGGGTTACGAGCAGTACTTC
NA,TRBJ1-6,TRBV7-2,NA,CASRPLGGSNSPLHF,TGTGCCAGCAGACCCCTTGGGGGGAGTAATTCACCCCTCCACTTT
TRBD1,TRBJ1-1,TRBV5-4,NA,CASSPTTGRNTEAFF,TGTGCCAGCAGCCCAACGACAGGGAGGAACACTGAAGCTTTCTTT
TRBD1,TRBJ1-4,TRBV7-2,NA,CASSSVSGGKNEKLFF,TGTGCCAGCAGCTCTGTCTCAGGGGGCAAGAATGAAAAACTGTTTTTT
NA,TRBJ1-4,TRBV5-6,NA,CASSLVLGGGNEKLFF,TGTGCCAGCAGCTTGGTATTGGGAGGGGGAAATGAAAAACTGTTTTTT
NA,TRBJ2-7,TRBV6-5,NA,CASSMRTPTYEQYF,TGTGCCAGCAGTATGCGGACACCAACCTACGAGCAGTACTTC
NA,TRBJ1-1,TRBV10-3,NA,CAISESWESNTEAFF,TGTGCCATCAGTGAGTCCTGGGAGTCCAACACTGAAGCTTTCTTT
NA,TRBJ2-1,TRBV5-6,NA,CASSLIAESSYNEQFF,TGTGCCAGCAGCCTTATAGCGGAGAGCTCCTACAATGAGCAGTTCTTC
TRBD1,TRBJ2-3,TRBV9,NA,CASSALQGANTDTQYF,TGTGCCAGCAGCGCTCTACAGGGGGCTAACACAGATACGCAGTATTTT
NA,TRBJ1-5,TRBV12-3/TRBV12-4,NA,CASSPPNQPQHF,TGTGCCAGCAGTCCCCCGAATCAGCCCCAGCATTTT
NA,TRBJ1-5,TRBV12-3/TRBV12-4,once,CASSLRRDQSQHF,TGTGCCAGCAGTTTGAGGCGGGATCAGTCCCAGCATTTT
TRBD1,TRBJ1-6,TRBV10-3,NA,CAITSQGANSPLHF,TGTGCCATCACTAGTCAGGGGGCTAATTCACCCCTCCACTTT
NA,TRBJ1-1,TRBV3-1/TRBV3-2,NA,CASSQEPGLGTEAFF,TGTGCCAGCAGCCAAGAACCGGGACTCGGCACTGAAGCTTTCTTT
NA,TRBJ1-2,TRBV4-1,NA,CASSQEPESYGYTF,TGCGCCAGCAGCCAAGAGCCAGAAAGCTATGGCTACACCTTC
TRBD1,TRBJ2-7,TRBV7-2,NA,CASKEGQVYEQYF,TGTGCCAGCAAAGAAGGACAGGTTTACGAGCAGTACTTC
TRBD1,TRBJ2-7,TRBV19,NA,CASRGRTGQGQYF,TGTGCCAGTAGGGGGCGGACAGGGCAAGGGCAGTACTTC
NA,TRBJ1-1,TRBV4-3,NA,CASSQSLNTEAFF,TGCGCCAGCAGCCAGTCTCTGAACACTGAAGCTTTCTTT
TRBD1,TRBJ1-2,TRBV9,NA,CASSAAGQANYGYTF,TGTGCCAGCAGCGCCGCCGGACAGGCGAACTATGGCTACACCTTC
NA,TRBJ1-1,TRBV6-5,NA,CASSYGEGFGTTEAFF,TGTGCCAGCAGTTACGGGGAGGGATTCGGGACCACTGAAGCTTTCTTT
NA,TRBJ1-1,TRBV6-5,NA,CASSYLLMSGTRGAFF,TGTGCCAGCAGTTACCTTTTAATGTCCGGCACGCGGGGAGCTTTCTTT
NA,TRBJ1-1,TRBV24-1,NA,CATSDLEEAFF,TGTGCCACCAGTGATTTGGAGGAAGCTTTCTTT
NA,TRBJ1-2,TRBV3-1/TRBV3-2,NA,CASSQDSPGANPGYTF,TGTGCCAGCAGCCAAGATTCACCAGGGGCTAATCCCGGCTACACCTTC
NA,TRBJ2-7,TRBV4-2,NA,CASSQEGPSASEQYF,TGTGCCAGCAGCCAAGAAGGGCCTAGCGCTTCCGAGCAGTACTTC